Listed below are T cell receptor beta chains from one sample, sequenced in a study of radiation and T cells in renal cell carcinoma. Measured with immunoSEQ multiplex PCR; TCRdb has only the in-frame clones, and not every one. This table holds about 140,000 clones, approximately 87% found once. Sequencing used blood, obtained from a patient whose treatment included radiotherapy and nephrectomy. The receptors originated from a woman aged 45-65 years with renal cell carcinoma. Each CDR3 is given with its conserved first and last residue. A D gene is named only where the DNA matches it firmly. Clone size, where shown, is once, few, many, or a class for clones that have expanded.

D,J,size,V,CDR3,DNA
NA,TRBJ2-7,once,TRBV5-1,CASSLGQFYEQYF,TGCGCCAGCAGCTTGGGGCAGTTTTACGAGCAGTACTTC
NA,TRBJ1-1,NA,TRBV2,CASSVIGPNTEAFF,TGTGCCAGCAGTGTAATAGGGCCGAACACTGAAGCTTTCTTT
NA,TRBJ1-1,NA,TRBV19,CASSRIGENTEAFF,TGTGCCAGTAGCCGCATTGGGGAGAACACTGAAGCTTTCTTT
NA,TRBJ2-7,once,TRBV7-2,CASSLYRVSYEQYF,TGTGCCAGCAGCTTATACAGGGTATCCTACGAGCAGTACTTC
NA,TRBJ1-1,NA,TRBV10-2,CASSGIAGTEAFF,TGCGCCAGCAGTGGGATAGCGGGCACTGAAGCTTTCTTT
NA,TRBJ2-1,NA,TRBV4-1,CASSRGGEQFF,TGCGCCAGCAGCCGAGGGGGTGAGCAGTTCTTC
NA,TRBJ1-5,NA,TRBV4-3,CASSQDSNQPQHF,TGCGCCAGCAGCCAAGACAGCAATCAGCCCCAGCATTTT
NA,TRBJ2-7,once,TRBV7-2,CASSLVGLRSYEQYF,TGTGCCAGCAGCTTAGTGGGACTCCGCTCCTACGAGCAGTACTTC
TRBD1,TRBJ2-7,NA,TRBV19,CASSRSGTGKTYEQYF,TGTGCCAGTAGTAGATCCGGGACAGGGAAAACCTACGAGCAGTACTTC
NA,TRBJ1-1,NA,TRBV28,CASKNFWNTEAFF,TGTGCCAGCAAAAACTTTTGGAACACTGAAGCTTTCTTT
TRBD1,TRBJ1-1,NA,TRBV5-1,CASSLRQGAVEAFF,TGCGCCAGCAGCTTGCGACAGGGGGCCGTTGAAGCTTTCTTT
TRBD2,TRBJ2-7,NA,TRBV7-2,CASSLASSGGAYEQYF,TGTGCCAGCAGCTTAGCGTCTAGCGGGGGGGCCTACGAGCAGTACTTC
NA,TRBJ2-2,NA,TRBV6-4,CASSDSIRGIPAGRGELFF,TGTGCCAGCAGTGACTCGATACGGGGGATCCCGGCTGGGCGTGGGGAGCTGTTTTTT
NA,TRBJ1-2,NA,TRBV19,CASSVQANYGYTF,TGTGCCAGTAGTGTACAGGCGAACTATGGCTACACCTTC
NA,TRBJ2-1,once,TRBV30,CAWSVLSGGGDEQFF,TGTGCCTGGAGTGTACTGAGTGGGGGCGGGGATGAGCAGTTCTTC
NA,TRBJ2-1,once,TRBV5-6,CASSLGTVISLNEQFF,TGTGCCAGCAGCTTGGGGACTGTAATCAGTCTCAATGAGCAGTTCTTC
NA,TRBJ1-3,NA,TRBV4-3,CASSQDLRNTIYF,TGCGCCAGCAGCCAAGATTTAAGAAACACCATATATTTT
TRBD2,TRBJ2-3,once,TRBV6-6,CASSPTSGGTQYF,TGTGCCAGCAGTCCCACCAGCGGGGGCACGCAGTATTTT
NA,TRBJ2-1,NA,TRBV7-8,CASSLTLAFDEQFF,TGTGCCAGCAGCTTGACCCTAGCTTTCGATGAGCAGTTCTTC
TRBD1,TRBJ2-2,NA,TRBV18,CASSPGQGQAGELFF,TGTGCCAGCTCACCCGGACAGGGTCAGGCCGGGGAGCTGTTTTTT
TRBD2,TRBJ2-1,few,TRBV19,CASSPLTSGEQFF,TGTGCCAGTAGCCCGTTGACTAGCGGGGAGCAGTTCTTC
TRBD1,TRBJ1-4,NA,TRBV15,CATSRGTENEKLFF,TGTGCCACCAGCAGGGGGACAGAAAATGAAAAACTGTTTTTT
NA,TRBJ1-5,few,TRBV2,CASSVEGINQPQHF,TGTGCCAGCAGTGTTGAGGGTATCAATCAGCCCCAGCATTTT
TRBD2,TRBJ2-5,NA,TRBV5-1,CASSSRDSGDFQETQYF,TGCGCCAGCAGCTCCCGGGATAGCGGGGACTTCCAAGAGACCCAGTACTTC
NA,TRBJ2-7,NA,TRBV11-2,CASSLSDSRVYEQYF,TGTGCCAGCAGCTTAAGCGACTCCAGGGTATACGAGCAGTACTTC
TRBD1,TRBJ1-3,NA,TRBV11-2,CASSLNGQGGSGNTIYF,TGTGCCAGCAGCTTAAATGGCCAGGGGGGCTCTGGAAACACCATATATTTT
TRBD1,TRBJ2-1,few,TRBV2,CASSTGQGAYNEQFF,TGTGCCAGCAGCACCGGACAGGGGGCGTACAATGAGCAGTTCTTC
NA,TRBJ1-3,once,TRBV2,CASKKTVFSGNTIYF,TGTGCCAGCAAAAAGACGGTTTTCTCTGGAAACACCATATATTTT
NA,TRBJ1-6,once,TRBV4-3,CASSQDSATNSPLHF,TGCGCCAGCAGCCAAGATTCGGCGACGAATTCACCCCTCCACTTT
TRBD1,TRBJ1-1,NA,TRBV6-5,CASSSGQGGRAFF,TGTGCCAGCAGTTCTGGACAGGGGGGAAGGGCTTTCTTT
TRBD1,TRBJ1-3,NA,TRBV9,CASSSDRRGNTIYF,TGTGCCAGCAGCTCGGACAGGCGCGGAAACACCATATATTTT
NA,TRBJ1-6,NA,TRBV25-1,CASSGQYNSPLHF,TGTGCCAGCAGCGGACAGTATAATTCACCCCTCCACTTT
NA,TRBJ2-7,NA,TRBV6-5,CASSFRETYEQYF,TGTGCCAGCAGTTTCAGGGAAACCTACGAGCAGTACTTC
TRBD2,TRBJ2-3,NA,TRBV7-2,CASSSQTSGSTDTQYF,TGTGCCAGCAGCTCCCAGACTAGCGGGAGTACAGATACGCAGTATTTT
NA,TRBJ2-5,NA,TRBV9,CASSVAAVQETQYF,TGTGCCAGCAGCGTAGCAGCAGTTCAAGAGACCCAGTACTTC
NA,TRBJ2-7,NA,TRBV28,CASSFPDSYEQYF,TGTGCCAGCAGTTTTCCAGACTCCTACGAGCAGTACTTC
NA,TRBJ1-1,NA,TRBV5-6,CASSSGDTEAFF,TGTGCCAGCAGCTCAGGGGACACTGAAGCTTTCTTT
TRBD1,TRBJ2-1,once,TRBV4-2,CASSQEVGQGVGEQFF,TGTGCCAGCAGCCAAGAGGTTGGACAGGGGGTTGGCGAGCAGTTCTTC
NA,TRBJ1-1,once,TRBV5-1,CASSLSNTEAFF,TGCGCCAGCAGCTTGTCCAACACTGAAGCTTTCTTT
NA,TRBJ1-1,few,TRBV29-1,CSVEDPGSGTEAFF,TGCAGCGTTGAAGATCCAGGGTCGGGGACTGAAGCTTTCTTT
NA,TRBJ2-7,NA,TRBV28,CASSSYLITYEQYF,TGTGCCAGCAGTTCGTATTTGATAACCTACGAGCAGTACTTC